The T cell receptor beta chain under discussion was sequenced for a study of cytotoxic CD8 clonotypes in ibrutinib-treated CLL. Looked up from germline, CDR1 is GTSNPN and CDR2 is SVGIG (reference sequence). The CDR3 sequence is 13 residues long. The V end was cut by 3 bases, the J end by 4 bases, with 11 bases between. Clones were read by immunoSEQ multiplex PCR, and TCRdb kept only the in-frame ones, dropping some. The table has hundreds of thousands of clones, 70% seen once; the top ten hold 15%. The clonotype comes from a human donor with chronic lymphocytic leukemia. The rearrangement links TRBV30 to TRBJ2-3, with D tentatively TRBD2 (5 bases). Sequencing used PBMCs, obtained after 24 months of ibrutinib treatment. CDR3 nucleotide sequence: TGTGCCTGGAGGGGAGTGAAATCAGATACGCAGTATTTT. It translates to CAWRGVKSDTQYF.